These T cell receptor beta chains were read from a single sample in a study of blood T cell repertoires in COVID-19. Repertoires were generated with immunoSEQ multiplex PCR, while TCRdb's copy carries only in-frame clones and drops some. The sample contains some 200,000 clones, 70% to 90% of which appear only once. The sequenced material came from peripheral blood. These receptors were collected from a woman aged 45-60 years with acute or convalescent COVID-19. The CDR3 runs from the conserved cysteine through the conserved F or W. A D gene is named only where the DNA matches it firmly. Clone size is not always given. Where it is, it says once, few, many or a class for expanded clones.

TRBJ1-1 | few | 15 | TRBV5-1 | - | TGCGCCAGCAGCCCGGGGGGGACACTCGACACTGAAGCTTTCTTT | CASSPGGTLDTEAFF
TRBJ1-1 | - | 11 | TRBV20-1 | TRBD1 | TGCAGCGCTAGGACAGGGGATTTGGCTTTCTTT | CSARTGDLAFF
TRBJ2-7 | - | 15 | TRBV4-3 | - | TGCGCCAGCAGCCAAGATTTTGCGGGGAGATACGAGCAGTACTTC | CASSQDFAGRYEQYF
TRBJ2-2 | - | 15 | TRBV7-6 | - | TGTGCCAGCAGCCCAGCCCAGGTTAACACCGGGGAGCTGTTTTTT | CASSPAQVNTGELFF
TRBJ1-1 | few | 14 | TRBV11-2 | - | TGTGCCAGCAGCCCCGGGGATATGAACACTGAAGCTTTCTTT | CASSPGDMNTEAFF
TRBJ2-3 | - | 16 | TRBV7-2 | TRBD2 | TGTGCCAGCGGGGATCAGAGGACTAGCGGGACAGATACGCAGTATTTT | CASGDQRTSGTDTQYF
TRBJ2-2 | - | 14 | TRBV10-3 | TRBD1 | TGTGCCACGGTGGACAGGGGGAGAACCGGGGAGCTGTTTTTT | CATVDRGRTGELFF
TRBJ2-5 | - | 15 | TRBV24-1 | - | TGTGCCACCAGTGATTCTACTAAGTACCAAGAGACCCAGTACTTC | CATSDSTKYQETQYF
TRBJ2-1 | - | 12 | TRBV5-1 | - | TGCGCCAGCAGCTTGGCCTCCAATGAGCAGTTCTTC | CASSLASNEQFF
TRBJ2-6 | - | 17 | TRBV7-9 | - | TGTGCCAGCAGCTTAGCGGGCACGACCTCTGGGGCCAACGTCCTGACTTTC | CASSLAGTTSGANVLTF
TRBJ1-1 | - | 13 | TRBV19 | TRBD1 | TGTGCCAGTAGTAGGGGACAGTACACTGAAGCTTTCTTT | CASSRGQYTEAFF
TRBJ2-1 | - | 16 | TRBV10-3 | - | TGTGCCATCAGTGAGTCGATGGGGGGATCCTACAATGAGCAGTTCTTC | CAISESMGGSYNEQFF
TRBJ1-2 | - | 14 | TRBV10-3 | - | TGTGCCATCAGTGAGTCCGAGGTGAGCTATGGCTACACCTTC | CAISESEVSYGYTF
TRBJ2-7 | - | 15 | TRBV18 | - | TGTGCCAGCTCACCCAGGGCAGGGGGGTCCTACGAGCAGTACTTC | CASSPRAGGSYEQYF
TRBJ2-1 | - | 11 | TRBV6-5 | - | TGTGCCAGCACCCGAGACAATGAGCAGTTCTTC | CASTRDNEQFF
TRBJ1-4 | - | 16 | TRBV5-8 | - | TGTGCCAGCAGCTTGGTACGGGGGGCGATGGATGAAAAACTGTTTTTT | CASSLVRGAMDEKLFF
TRBJ1-4 | - | 14 | TRBV19 | - | TGTGCCAGTAGTAGCCCAAACGGACAAGAAAAACTGTTTTTT | CASSSPNGQEKLFF
TRBJ1-4 | - | 16 | TRBV19 | - | TGTGCCAGTAGTATAGCCGCGGGACGCACTGGCGAAAAACTGTTTTTT | CASSIAAGRTGEKLFF
TRBJ2-7 | - | 15 | TRBV3-1/TRBV3-2 | TRBD2 | TGTGCCAGCAGCGCCCGCGGGAGGGGGCGGAACGAGCAGTACTTC | CASSARGRGRNEQYF
TRBJ2-7 | - | 15 | TRBV28 | - | TGTGCCAGCAGTTTAGGGCCCTCCAGGGGCTACGAGCAGTACTTC | CASSLGPSRGYEQYF
TRBJ2-2 | - | 13 | TRBV6-4 | - | TGTGCCAGCAGCGAGGAGAACACCGGGGAGCTGTTTTTT | CASSEENTGELFF
TRBJ2-5 | - | 13 | TRBV6-2/TRBV6-3 | - | TGTGCCAGCAGTTACGACTACCAAGAGACCCAGTACTTC | CASSYDYQETQYF
TRBJ1-4 | - | 12 | TRBV29-1 | - | TGCAGCGTCCGGGAAGGGGGTGAAAAACTGTTTTTT | CSVREGGEKLFF
TRBJ1-3 | - | 13 | TRBV3-1/TRBV3-2 | - | TGTGCCAGCAGGCTGTCCAGGCTGGACACCATATATTTT | CASRLSRLDTIYF
TRBJ2-2 | - | 16 | TRBV18 | - | TGTGCCAGCTCACCAGGAACGCAGGGAAACACCGGGGAGCTGTTTTTT | CASSPGTQGNTGELFF
TRBJ2-3 | once | 13 | TRBV11-3 | - | TGTGCCAGCAGTCCAGGAACCACAGATACGCAGTATTTT | CASSPGTTDTQYF
TRBJ1-4 | - | 12 | TRBV3-1/TRBV3-2 | - | TGTGCCAGCAGCCCCAACCGGGAAAAACTGTTTTTT | CASSPNREKLFF
TRBJ1-1 | - | 14 | TRBV2 | TRBD1 | TGTGCCAGCAGGTCCGGGACAGGGGGCACTGAAGCTTTCTTT | CASRSGTGGTEAFF